The T cell receptor beta chain described here comes from a study of shared clonotypes between healthy human individuals. Notes on the study in general: Among donors, clonotype sharing was expected to be affected by sequencing depth.

Notes on this clone: Its antigen is not known.

CDR1 is GTSNPN and CDR2 is SVGIG in the germline V gene (reference sequence). V was clipped by 0 bases and J by 5 bases; unmatched bases: 20. This CDR3 is 20 amino acids long. Naivety among CD8 cells was defined by CD45RO negativity and positive CCR7 selection, thereby excluding terminally differentiated effector memory CD45RA+ cells. TCRdb's copy holds only in-frame clones and misses some; the assay was immunoSEQ multiplex PCR. Found here are around 2,000,000 clones, about 95% of them singletons; the top ten hold around 1.2%. This chain joins TRBV30 and TRBJ2-1; 9 bases match TRBD2. The sample comprised naive CD8+ T cells sorted from blood. This sequence originates from a young man in good health. Here the CDR3 DNA reads TGTGCCTGGAGTGTACTGAGGCTAGCGGGGAAGACCCCCAGGGACAATGAGCAGTTCTTC. This codes for CAWSVLRLAGKTPRDNEQFF.